A selection of T cell receptor beta chains follows, all from one sample in a study of blood T cell repertoires in COVID-19. TCRdb's copy holds only in-frame clones and misses some; the assay was immunoSEQ multiplex PCR. Of 200,000 to 300,000 clones detected, 70% to 90% appear once; the ten largest clones hold 2% to 2.5%. Sequencing used peripheral blood. These receptor sequences come from a woman aged 45-65 years with acute or convalescent COVID-19. Both conserved end residues are part of each CDR3. Fields, in order: J gene, D gene, V gene, CDR3 protein, CDR3 DNA. The D gene is left open where the match is weak.

TRBJ2-3,TRBD2,TRBV7-3,CASSLRASGASTDTQYF,TGTGCCAGCAGCTTAAGGGCTAGCGGGGCTAGCACAGATACGCAGTATTTT
TRBJ1-6,NA,TRBV7-2,CASSSYASPLHF,TGTGCCAGCAGCTCCTATGCTTCACCCCTCCACTTT
TRBJ2-7,NA,TRBV27,CASTAHSSYEQYF,TGTGCCAGCACCGCTCATAGCTCCTACGAGCAGTACTTC
TRBJ1-2,TRBD1,TRBV9,CASSVSRSTGTAYGYTF,TGTGCCAGCAGCGTTTCAAGGTCGACCGGGACAGCTTATGGCTACACCTTC
TRBJ2-7,TRBD1,TRBV6-5,CASSWVRDSTYEQYF,TGTGCCAGCAGTTGGGTCCGGGACAGCACCTACGAGCAGTACTTC
TRBJ2-5,NA,TRBV6-2/TRBV6-3,CASSHSSRRWQETQYF,TGTGCCAGCAGTCACTCCTCTAGAAGGTGGCAAGAGACCCAGTACTTC
TRBJ2-5,NA,TRBV18,CASSRYPSGRETQYF,TGTGCCAGCTCACGTTACCCATCAGGTCGGGAGACCCAGTACTTC
TRBJ1-1,TRBD1,TRBV5-5,CASRPGTGATEAFF,TGTGCCAGCAGGCCCGGGACAGGGGCCACTGAAGCTTTCTTT
TRBJ1-3,NA,TRBV19,CASATESGNTIYF,TGTGCCAGTGCAACGGAGTCTGGAAACACCATATATTTT
TRBJ2-1,NA,TRBV9,CASSVVQLNNEQFF,TGTGCCAGCAGCGTGGTTCAGTTAAACAATGAGCAGTTCTTC
TRBJ2-5,NA,TRBV6-5,CARGGRGGETQYF,TGTGCCAGGGGTGGCAGGGGCGGGGAGACCCAGTACTTC
TRBJ2-5,NA,TRBV2,CASSDWGEDQETQYF,TGTGCCAGCAGTGATTGGGGGGAGGACCAAGAGACCCAGTACTTC